This passage covers 18 T cell receptor beta chains from one sample sequenced in a study of cytomegalovirus exposure and HLA in healthy donors. Primers included in the PCR were 60 Vbeta and 13 Jbeta primers. TCRdb's copy holds only in-frame clones and misses some; the assay was immunoSEQ multiplex PCR. The sample includes 95,000 to 150,000 clones, 70% to 80% of them seen just once. Source material: PBMCs. Source of these receptors: a woman aged 40 to 50 in good health and CMV-seropositive.

This clone appeared a few times. The V call is TRBV7-8, the J call TRBJ2-2, with 12 bases lining up with TRBD2. This CDR3 has 17 residues. Germline V CDR1 and CDR2: SGHVS, FQNEAQ. V lost 5 bases and J lost 5; bases outside the gene matches: 9. CDR3: CASSRGLAGFGTGELFF. The CDR3 coding sequence is TGTGCCAGCAGCAGGGGACTAGCGGGCTTTGGGACCGGGGAGCTGTTTTTT.

This chain connects TRBV12-5 to TRBJ1-1; D is uncertain. CDR3 length: 15 amino acids. The germline V gene has CDR1 LGHNT and CDR2 FRNRAP. The ends were cut back, 3 bases at V and 10 bases at J, with 21 bases in the middle. CDR3 protein: CASGLPSTAAGSAFF. For the CDR3, the DNA is TGTGCTAGTGGTTTACCCTCCACAGCGGCCGGTTCAGCTTTCTTT.

The rearrangement links TRBV18 to TRBJ2-7; 7 nucleotides line up with TRBD1. The CDR3 totals 14 residues. The J segment lost 5 bases and the V segment lost 6 bases, leaving 10 bases of the junction unmatched. Germline V gene lookup returns CDR1 KGHSH and CDR2 LQKENI. The chain's CDR3 is CASSLTGPRDEQYF. CDR3 in DNA: TGTGCCAGCTCCCTGACAGGGCCTCGCGACGAGCAGTACTTC.

CDR3 in DNA: TGCAGCGTTGAAGAGTCACAGTCAACCGCTCGGCAGTACTTC. The encoded protein is CSVEESQSTARQYF. V and J are TRBV29-1 and TRBJ2-7; D is undetermined. The CDR3 spans 14 residues. Trimming shortened V by 0 bases and J by 9 bases, and 18 bases separated the two germline ends. Germline loops: CDR1 SQVTM, CDR2 ANQGSEA.

This chain connects TRBV5-1 to TRBJ1-2, with D perhaps TRBD1 (6 bases). This CDR3 has 13 residues. Trimming removed 4 bases at V and 8 bases at J, with 15 bases between. Germline CDR1 reads SGHRS; CDR2 reads YFSETQ. The CDR3 is CASSQGSSEGYTF. The DNA of the CDR3 is TGCGCCAGCAGCCAGGGGAGTTCCGAGGGCTACACCTTC.

This rearrangement joins TRBV6-5 to TRBJ1-1; a possible D gene is TRBD1 (5 bases). Per the germline V gene, CDR1 is MNHEY and CDR2 is SVGAGI. Trimming pared 6 bases from V and 4 bases from J, leaving 18 bases between. This CDR3 spans 15 amino acids. CDR3 amino acids: CASSPMAGLPTEAFF. DNA for the CDR3: TGTGCCAGCAGCCCAATGGCAGGGTTGCCCACTGAAGCTTTCTTT.

The V gene is TRBV28, the J gene TRBJ1-6, with 7 bases that match TRBD1. Germline lookup yields CDR1 MDHEN and CDR2 SYDVKM. The CDR3 spans 14 residues. With V trimmed by 10 bases and J by 8 bases, 11 bases remained unmatched. CDR3 DNA sequence: TGTGCCACCTCGACAGGGAATAATTATTCACCCCTCCACTTT. This translates into CATSTGNNYSPLHF. Full variable domain (outside the CDR3, taken from reference TRBV28 and TRBJ1-6): DVKVTQSSRYLVKRTGEKVFLECVQDMDHENMFWYRQDPGLGLRLIYFSYDVKMKEKGDIPEGYSVSREKKERFSLILESASTNQTSMYLCATSTGNNYSPLHFGNGTRLTVT.

The genes are TRBV6-1 and TRBJ1-2, with a weak D call TRBD1 (6 bases). The CDR3 spans 13 residues. Trimming removed 6 bases at V and 4 bases at J, with 12 bases between. Germline V gene data show CDR1 as MNHNS and CDR2 as SASEGT. The CDR3 loop reads CASSHGQSYGYTF. The CDR3 DNA follows: TGTGCCAGCAGCCATGGACAGTCCTATGGCTACACCTTC.

The V gene is TRBV5-1, the J gene TRBJ2-2, with D perhaps matching TRBD2 (6 bases). Germline lookup yields CDR1 SGHRS and CDR2 YFSETQ. The CDR3 extends over 15 amino acids. Deletions cut 2 bases from V and 3 bases from J, with 11 bases between. The CDR3 here is CASSLNGGDTGELFF. CDR3 coding DNA: TGCGCCAGCAGCTTAAACGGCGGGGACACCGGGGAGCTGTTTTTT.

The chain uses TRBV7-9 and TRBJ2-1; TRBD2 matches at 8 bases. V gave up 1 base and J gave up 4 bases; unmatched junction bases: 3. In germline, CDR1 is SEHNR, CDR2 FQNEAQ (reference sequence). The CDR3 covers 15 residues. CDR3 coding DNA: TGTGCCAGCAGCTTAGGTAGCGGGGATTACAATGAGCAGTTCTTC. Amino acids: CASSLGSGDYNEQFF.

The V call is TRBV7-9, the J call TRBJ1-1; D gene ambiguous. The CDR3 spans 15 residues. Germline values: CDR1 SEHNR, CDR2 FQNEAQ (reference sequence). The V and J ends lost 5 bases and 1 base respectively, with 14 bases between them. DNA of the CDR3: TGTGCCAGCAGCCCCCCCGGACGGGGGAACACTGAAGCTTTCTTT. This codes for CASSPPGRGNTEAFF.

This clone was detected once. This sequence joins TRBV9 and TRBJ2-1, with D perhaps TRBD1 (5 bases). Germline V gives CDR1 SGDLS, CDR2 YYNGEE. The CDR3 totals 15 residues. Deletions cut 0 bases from V and 7 bases from J, with 14 bases between. CDR3 residues: CASSVGSPGYNEQFF. DNA for the CDR3: TGTGCCAGCAGCGTAGGATCTCCAGGGTATAATGAGCAGTTCTTC. The full variable domain, its missing parts supplied by reference TRBV9 and TRBJ2-1, is DSGVTQTPKHLITATGQRVTLRCSPRSGDLSVYWYQQSLDQGLQFLIQYYNGEERAKGNILERFSAQQFPDLHSELNLSSLELGDSALYFCASSVGSPGYNEQFFGPGTRLTVL.

This chain connects TRBV7-2 to TRBJ2-1, with D possibly being TRBD1 (5 bases). The CDR3 length is 15 residues. Trimming left V 3 bases short and J 4 bases short, with 13 bases between. Germline V CDR1 and CDR2: SGHTA, FQGNSA. This CDR3 is CASSFSVQGYNEQFF. CDR3 in DNA: TGTGCCAGCAGCTTTTCTGTCCAGGGATACAATGAGCAGTTCTTC.

This chain joins TRBV5-4 and TRBJ2-7; possibly TRBD1 for D (5 bases). CDR1 and CDR2 from the germline V gene are SGHNT and YYREEE (reference sequence). The V end was cut by 3 bases, the J end by 6 bases, with 19 bases between. The length of the CDR3 is 15 residues. The CDR3: CASSYEGGALREQYF. The CDR3 region has the DNA TGTGCCAGCAGCTACGAAGGTGGGGCCCTACGCGAGCAGTACTTC.

A few counts support this clone. The V and J genes are TRBV2 and TRBJ1-6; D might be TRBD1 (5 bases). Looked up from germline, CDR1 is SNHLY and CDR2 is FYNNEI. V was pared by 6 bases and J by 4 bases, with 7 bases between. The CDR3 extends over 13 amino acids. The CDR3 spells CASRTDYNSPLHF. CDR3 coding DNA: TGTGCCAGCAGGACAGATTATAATTCACCCCTCCACTTT. The full variable domain, in which reference TRBV2 and TRBJ1-6 provide the parts outside the CDR3, is EPEVTQTPSHQVTQMGQEVILRCVPISNHLYFYWYRQILGQKVEFLVSFYNNEISEKSEIFDDQFSVERPDGSNFTLKIRSTKLEDSAMYFCASRTDYNSPLHFGNGTRLTVT.

This chain joins TRBV29-1 and TRBJ1-2, with unresolved D. Per germline, CDR1 SQVTM and CDR2 ANQGSEA. V lost 0 bases to trimming and J lost 0 bases, with 8 bases between them. The CDR3 runs 14 residues. The CDR3 region has the DNA TGCAGCGTTGAAGAGGGCAGGTCTAACTATGGCTACACCTTC. It codes for CSVEEGRSNYGYTF. Full variable domain (rest looked up from reference TRBV29-1 and TRBJ1-2): SAVISQKPSRDICQRGTSLTIQCQVDSQVTMMFWYRQQPGQSLTLIATANQGSEATYESGFVIDKFPISRPNLTFSTLTVSNMSPEDSSIYLCSVEEGRSNYGYTFGSGTRLTVV.

This clone has only a few counts. The chain links TRBV5-4 to TRBJ1-1; D perhaps matches TRBD1 (6 bases). The germline V gene encodes CDR1 SGHNT and CDR2 YYREEE (reference sequence). V gave up 4 bases and J gave up 4 bases, with 14 bases separating them. The CDR3 runs to 14 residues. The CDR3, as DNA: TGTGCCAGCAGCGCCATACAGGGCGGCACTGAAGCTTTCTTT. Its protein is CASSAIQGGTEAFF. Supplemented by reference TRBV5-4 and TRBJ1-1, the full variable domain reads ETGVTQSPTHLIKTRGQQVTLRCSSQSGHNTVSWYQQALGQGPQFIFQYYREEENGRGNFPPRFSGLQFPNYSSELNVNALELDDSALYLCASSAIQGGTEAFFGQGTRLTVV.

This chain connects TRBV6-1 to TRBJ1-2; possibly TRBD1 for D (6 bases). The CDR3 totals 16 residues. Trimming removed 1 base at V and 8 bases at J, with 20 bases between. CDR1 is MNHNS, CDR2 SASEGT, per germline. The CDR3 protein is CASSEGFRIGQRGYTF. The CDR3 region has the DNA TGTGCCAGCAGTGAAGGGTTTAGGATTGGACAGCGCGGCTACACCTTC.